The clone carrying this T cell receptor (beta chain) was observed at least ten times. Its antigen is as yet unknown. Unmatched junction bases numbered 6, after V lost 6 bases and J lost 2 bases. The germline gives CDR1 DFQATT, CDR2 SNEGSKA (reference sequence). This CDR3 comprises 14 residues. Using its own MiXCR run on the RT-PCR reads, TCRdb lists one record per CDR3 protein. The repertoire has a few hundred thousand distinct CDR3 sequences, approximately 10% of them found once; the top ten carry 9.5% to 15%. The data belong to a study of response to subunit inactivated influenza vaccine. The study's findings and limits: Authors proposed each seasonal influenza vaccination draws in few new T cells.

The clonotype originates from a man aged 50-60 years who received an inactivated influenza vaccine. The V call is TRBV20-1, the J call TRBJ2-1; 8 nucleotides match TRBD2. Sequences were derived from PBMCs from blood, sampled about 6 weeks after vaccination. In DNA, the CDR3 is TGCAGTGCAACGCGGGGGGCCGCCTACAATGAGCAGTTCTTC. This translates into CSATRGAAYNEQFF.